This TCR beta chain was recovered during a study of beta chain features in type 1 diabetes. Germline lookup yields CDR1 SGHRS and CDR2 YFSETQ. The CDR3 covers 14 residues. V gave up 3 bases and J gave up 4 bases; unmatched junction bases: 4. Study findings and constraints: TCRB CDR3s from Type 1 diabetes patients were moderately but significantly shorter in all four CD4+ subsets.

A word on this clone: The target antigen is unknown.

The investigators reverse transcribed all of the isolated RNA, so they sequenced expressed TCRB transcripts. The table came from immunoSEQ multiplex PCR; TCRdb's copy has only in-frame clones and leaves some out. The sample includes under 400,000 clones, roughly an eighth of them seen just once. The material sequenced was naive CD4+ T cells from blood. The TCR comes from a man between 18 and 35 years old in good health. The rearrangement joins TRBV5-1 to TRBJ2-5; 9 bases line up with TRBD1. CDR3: CASSWDRVRETQYF. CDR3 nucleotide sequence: TGCGCCAGCAGCTGGGACAGGGTCCGAGAGACCCAGTACTTC. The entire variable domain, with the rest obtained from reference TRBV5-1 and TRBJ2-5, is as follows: KAGVTQTPRYLIKTRGQQVTLSCSPISGHRSVSWYQQTPGQGLQFLFEYFSETQRNKGNFPGRFSGRQFSNSRSEMNVSTLELGDSALYLCASSWDRVRETQYFGPGTRLLVL.